These 14 T cell receptor beta chains were sequenced from one sample in a study of shared clonotypes between healthy human individuals (dated by TCRdb to about 2020). To prepare the library, the immunoSEQ multiplex PCR assay was applied. TCRdb's version of the immuneACCESS table is confined to in-frame rearrangements and falls short of the full clone set. An unresolved V gene accounts for under half of the shortfall where checked; the remainder is of unknown origin. This sample lists about half a million clones; about 85% were detected once. The ten largest clones take up about 13% of the sample. The sequencing sample was made of PBMCs. The receptor set was obtained from a woman between 40 and 55 years old in good health. Some clones in this sample may be carry-over from other donors' samples.

There are a few counts of this clone. V is TRBV2 and J is TRBJ1-2, with unresolved D. V was trimmed by 8 bases and J by 4 bases, leaving 14 bases between them. The germline gives CDR1 SNHLY, CDR2 FYNNEI. The length of the CDR3 is 13 residues. The CDR3 region is CASRRTVIYGYTF. CDR3 DNA: TGTGCCAGCCGGAGGACGGTGATCTATGGCTACACCTTC.

Turning to this clone: A far larger clone is off by one base, so a read error is likely. V usage is TRBV10-1 and J usage is TRBJ2-3, with D unresolved. The CDR3 sequence is 15 residues long. Germline V lookup: CDR1 WNHNN, CDR2 SYGVQD (reference sequence). CDR3 loop: CAGSGRAVSTDTQYF. In nucleotides, the CDR3 is TGCGCCGGCAGTGGACGGGCGGTCAGCACAGATACGCAGTATTTT.

The rearrangement uses TRBV7-3 and TRBJ2-5; 7 bases align to TRBD1. The CDR3 sequence is 14 residues long. J gave up 5 bases and V 3 bases, and 6 bases lay outside the gene matches. The V gene's germline CDR1 is SGHTA and CDR2 FQGTGA. CDR3 amino acids: CASSFQGVGETQYF. CDR3 sequence (DNA): TGTGCCAGCAGCTTCCAGGGGGTTGGGGAGACCCAGTACTTC.

The chain links TRBV28 to TRBJ1-4, with D unresolved. Germline V gene sequence: CDR1 MDHEN, CDR2 SYDVKM. The CDR3 covers 10 residues. V was shortened by 10 bases and J by 6 bases, with 6 bases between the two germline ends. The CDR3 loop reads CATQDEKLFF. The CDR3 nucleotides are TGTGCCACCCAGGATGAAAAACTGTTTTTT.

The rearrangement links TRBV27 to TRBJ2-1; D could derive from TRBD1 or TRBD2 (5 bases each). This CDR3 is 15 amino acids long. Germline CDR1 is MNHEY and CDR2 is SMNVEV (reference sequence). V dropped 0 bases and J dropped 6 bases, with 12 bases sitting between them. The CDR3 protein is CASSLSGTRGNEQFF. The CDR3 nucleotides are TGTGCCAGCAGTTTATCTGGGACCCGCGGCAATGAGCAGTTCTTC.

V gene TRBV30 combines with J gene TRBJ1-4; no clear D. Germline loops: CDR1 GTSNPN, CDR2 SVGIG (reference sequence). CDR3 length equals 12 residues. The V gene lost 2 bases and the J gene lost 8 bases, with 9 bases spanning the gap. The CDR3 reads CAWSTAGEKLFF. CDR3 bases: TGTGCCTGGAGTACGGCGGGAGAAAAACTGTTTTTT.

On this clone itself: This may be a read error: a much more frequent sequence differs by one nucleotide. V is TRBV14 and J is TRBJ2-5, with 7 bases identical to TRBD1. This CDR3 region has 13 residues. The germline V gene encodes CDR1 SGHDN and CDR2 FVKESK. The CDR3 DNA follows: TGTGCCGGCAGCCAAGAGCAGGGGGTGACCCAGTACTTC. It translates to CAGSQEQGVTQYF.

The chain combines TRBV7-3 with TRBJ2-7; TRBD2 is a possible D gene (5 bases). CDR3 length: 13 residues. V lost 1 base, J lost 8 bases, and 12 bases lay in between. Germline-derived CDR1 and CDR2 are SGHTA and FQGTGA. CDR3 region: CASSLSGSTKQYF. The CDR3 region has the DNA TGTGCCAGCAGCTTAAGTGGGAGTACAAAGCAGTACTTC.

On this clone itself: A far larger clone is only one base removed, so a read error is likely. Additional DNA sequences in this sample encode the identical CDR3. This rearrangement joins TRBV7-8 to TRBJ2-7; no clear D gene. Per the germline V gene, CDR1 is SGHVS and CDR2 is FQNEAQ. CDR3 length equals 14 residues. V was shortened by 2 bases and J by 2 bases, with 10 bases between the two germline ends. DNA of the CDR3: TGTGCCAGCAGCTTACGCTCTGGCCCCTACGAGCAGTACTTC. The encoded protein is CASSLRSGPYEQYF.

The J gene is TRBJ1-2, the V gene TRBV5-4; D is uncertain. Looked up from germline, CDR1 is SGHNT and CDR2 is YYREEE (reference sequence). V lost 1 base and J lost 5, with 9 bases in between. The CDR3 runs to 13 residues. In DNA form, the CDR3 reads TGTGCCAGCAGCTTGAGCTGGGAATATGGCTACACCTTC. Translating it yields CASSLSWEYGYTF. The variable domain in full, with the rest retrieved from reference TRBV5-4 and TRBJ1-2, is ETGVTQSPTHLIKTRGQQVTLRCSSQSGHNTVSWYQQALGQGPQFIFQYYREEENGRGNFPPRFSGLQFPNYSSELNVNALELDDSALYLCASSLSWEYGYTFGSGTRLTVV.

The rearrangement joins TRBV6-5 to TRBJ1-1, with D tentatively TRBD1 (6 bases). The CDR3 extends over 15 amino acids. Per the germline V gene, CDR1 is MNHEY and CDR2 is SVGAGI. Deletions cut 10 bases from V and 1 base from J, with 19 bases between. CDR3 protein: CATFAAGTSNTEAFF. The DNA for the CDR3 is TGTGCCACCTTTGCGGCCGGGACATCGAACACTGAAGCTTTCTTT.

A remark on this clone: A far bigger clonotype differs at one base, so this is likely a read error. This sample includes further DNA sequences coding for the same CDR3. The chain recombines TRBV5-6 with TRBJ1-2, with D uncertain. CDR1 SGHDT and CDR2 YYEEEE come from the germline V gene. There are 14 residues in the CDR3. The DNA of the CDR3 is TGTGCCAGCAGCTTGGCCATGGACGGCTATGGCTACACATTC. It specifies CASSLAMDGYGYTF. Variable domain in full (rest from reference TRBV5-6 and TRBJ1-2): DAGVTQSPTHLIKTRGQQVTLRCSPKSGHDTVSWYQQALGQGPQFIFQYYEEEERQRGNFPDRFSGHQFPNYSSELNVNALLLGDSALYLCASSLAMDGYGYTFGSGTRLTVV.

This clone was seen only a few times. A clone one base away is much larger, so this may be a read error. This rearrangement joins TRBV7-3 to TRBJ2-7, with TRBD2 matching 7 bases. Germline V CDR1 and CDR2: SGHTA, FQGTGA. The CDR3 totals 22 residues. After removal of 2 bases from V and 4 bases from J, the junction contained 29 bases not matched to a gene. CDR3 in amino acids: CASSLVRKTLSTSRRAGYEQYF. In DNA, the CDR3 is TGTGCCAGCAGCTTAGTCCGTAAGACCCTTTCGACTAGCAGGAGGGCCGGGTACGAGCAGTACTTC.

This clone has more than one count but fewer than ten. The V call is TRBV14, the J call TRBJ2-2, with unresolved D. Germline-derived CDR1 and CDR2 are SGHDN and FVKESK. Trimming stripped 2 bases from V and 0 bases from J, with 16 bases between. CDR3 length: 18 amino acids. The CDR3 bases are TGTGCCAGCAGCCAATCAAATTCGGCAGGCGCGAACACCGGGGAGCTGTTTTTT. Protein: CASSQSNSAGANTGELFF.